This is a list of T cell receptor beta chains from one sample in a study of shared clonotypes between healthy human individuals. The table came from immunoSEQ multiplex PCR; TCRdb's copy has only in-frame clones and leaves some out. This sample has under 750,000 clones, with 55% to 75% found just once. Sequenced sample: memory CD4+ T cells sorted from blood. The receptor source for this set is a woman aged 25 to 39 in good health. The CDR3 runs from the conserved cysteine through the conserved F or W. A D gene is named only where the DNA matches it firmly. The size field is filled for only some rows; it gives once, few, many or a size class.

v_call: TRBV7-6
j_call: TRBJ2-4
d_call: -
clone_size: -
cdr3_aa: CASSTPRGSKNIQYF
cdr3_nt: TGTGCCAGCAGCACCCCTCGGGGGAGCAAAAACATTCAGTACTTC

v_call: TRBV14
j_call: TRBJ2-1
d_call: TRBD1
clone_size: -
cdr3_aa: CASSQDLGQKDNEQFF
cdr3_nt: TGTGCCAGCAGCCAAGATCTGGGACAGAAAGACAATGAGCAGTTCTTC

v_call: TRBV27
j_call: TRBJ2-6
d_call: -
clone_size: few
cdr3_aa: CASSPQYSSGANVLTF
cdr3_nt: TGTGCCAGCAGTCCCCAATATTCCTCTGGGGCCAACGTCCTGACTTTC

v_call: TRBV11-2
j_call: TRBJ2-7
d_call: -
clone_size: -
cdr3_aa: CASSEASYNEQYF
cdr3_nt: TGTGCCAGCAGCGAAGCTAGCTATAACGAGCAGTACTTC

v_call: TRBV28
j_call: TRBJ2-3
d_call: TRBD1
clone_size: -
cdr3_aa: CASSSGQNTDTQYF
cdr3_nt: TGTGCCAGCAGTTCGGGACAGAACACAGATACGCAGTATTTT

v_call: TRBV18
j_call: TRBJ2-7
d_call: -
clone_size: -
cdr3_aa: CASSPDRGRSSYEQYF
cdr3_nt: TGTGCCAGCTCACCAGATCGGGGACGGAGCTCCTACGAGCAGTACTTC

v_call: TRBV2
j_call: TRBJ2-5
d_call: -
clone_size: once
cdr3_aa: CASSVEIETQYF
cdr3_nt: TGTGCCAGCAGTGTCGAAATCGAGACCCAGTACTTC

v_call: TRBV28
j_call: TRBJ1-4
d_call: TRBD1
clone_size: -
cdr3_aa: CASRPRGGTGEKLFF
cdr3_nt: TGTGCCAGCAGGCCCCGAGGCGGGACAGGGGAAAAACTGTTTTTT

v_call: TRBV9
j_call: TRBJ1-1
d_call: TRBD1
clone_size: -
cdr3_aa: CASSVDYRGRIAFF
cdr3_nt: TGTGCCAGCAGCGTGGATTACAGGGGGCGTATCGCTTTCTTT

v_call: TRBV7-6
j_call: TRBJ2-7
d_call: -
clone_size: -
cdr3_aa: CASSPLLSSYEQYF
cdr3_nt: TGTGCCAGCAGCCCACTACTAAGCTCCTACGAGCAGTACTTC

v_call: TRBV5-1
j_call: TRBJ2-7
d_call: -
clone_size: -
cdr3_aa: CASKGHGFEQYF
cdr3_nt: TGCGCCAGCAAGGGACACGGCTTCGAGCAGTACTTC

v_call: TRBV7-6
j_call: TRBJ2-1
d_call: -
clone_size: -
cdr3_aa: CASSLAEVNEQFF
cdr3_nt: TGTGCCAGCAGCTTAGCGGAGGTAAACGAGCAGTTCTTC

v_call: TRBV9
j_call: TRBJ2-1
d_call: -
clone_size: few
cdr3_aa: CASSVWGDSQSYNEQFF
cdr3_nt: TGTGCCAGCAGCGTTTGGGGGGACTCTCAATCCTACAATGAGCAGTTCTTC

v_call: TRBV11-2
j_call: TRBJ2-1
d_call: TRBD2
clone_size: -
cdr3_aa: CASSLALKLAGLNNEQFF
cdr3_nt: TGTGCCAGCAGCTTAGCCCTAAAACTAGCGGGATTAAACAATGAGCAGTTCTTC

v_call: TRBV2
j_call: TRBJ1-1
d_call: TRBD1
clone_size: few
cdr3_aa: CASSEGQGIISEAFF
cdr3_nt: TGTGCCAGCAGTGAAGGACAGGGAATAATCTCTGAAGCTTTCTTT

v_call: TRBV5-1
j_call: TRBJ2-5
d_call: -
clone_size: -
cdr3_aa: CASSLEMGGGETQYF
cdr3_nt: TGCGCCAGCAGCTTGGAGATGGGCGGGGGCGAGACCCAGTACTTC

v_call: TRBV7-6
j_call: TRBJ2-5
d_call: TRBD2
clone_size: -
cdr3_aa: CASSTTSGSETQYF
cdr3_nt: TGTGCCAGCAGCACCACTAGCGGGAGCGAGACCCAGTACTTC

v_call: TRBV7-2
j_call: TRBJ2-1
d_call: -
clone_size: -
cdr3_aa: CASSVPGEFNEQFF
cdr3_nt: TGTGCCAGCAGCGTACCGGGGGAGTTCAATGAGCAGTTCTTC

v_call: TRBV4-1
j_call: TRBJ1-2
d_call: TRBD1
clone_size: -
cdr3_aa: CASSPGQGSRGYTF
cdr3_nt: TGCGCCAGCAGCCCGGGACAGGGGTCGCGGGGCTACACCTTC

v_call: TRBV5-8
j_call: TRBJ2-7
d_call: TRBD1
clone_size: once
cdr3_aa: CASSVQGYYEQYF
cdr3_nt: TGTGCCAGCTCAGTACAGGGGTACTACGAGCAGTACTTC

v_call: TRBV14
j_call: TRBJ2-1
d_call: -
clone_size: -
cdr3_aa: CASSHQQGYNEQFF
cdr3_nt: TGTGCCAGCAGCCATCAACAGGGCTACAATGAGCAGTTCTTC

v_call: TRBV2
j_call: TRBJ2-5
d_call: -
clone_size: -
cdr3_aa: CASGEPKAGVGTQYF
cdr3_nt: TGTGCCAGCGGAGAGCCCAAAGCGGGTGTGGGGACCCAGTACTTC

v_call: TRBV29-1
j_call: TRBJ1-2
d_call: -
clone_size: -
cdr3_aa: CSVESVRPNYGYTF
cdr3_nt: TGCAGCGTTGAATCTGTCAGACCCAACTATGGCTACACCTTC

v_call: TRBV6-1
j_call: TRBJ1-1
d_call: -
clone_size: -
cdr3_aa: CASSERDREAFF
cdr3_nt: TGTGCCAGCAGTGAACGGGACCGTGAAGCTTTCTTT

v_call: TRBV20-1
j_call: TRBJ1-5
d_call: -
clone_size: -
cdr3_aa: CSARVNQPQHF
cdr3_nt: TGCAGTGCTAGGGTCAATCAGCCCCAGCATTTT

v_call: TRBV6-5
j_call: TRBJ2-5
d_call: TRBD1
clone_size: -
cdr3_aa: CASSSPGQGAETQYF
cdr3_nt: TGTGCCAGCAGTTCCCCGGGACAGGGGGCTGAGACCCAGTACTTC

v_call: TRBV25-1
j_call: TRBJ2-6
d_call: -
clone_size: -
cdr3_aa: CASGPPGANVLTF
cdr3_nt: TGTGCCAGCGGGCCCCCTGGGGCCAACGTCCTGACTTTC

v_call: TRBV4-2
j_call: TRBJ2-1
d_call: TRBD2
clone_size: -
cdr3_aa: CASSQDTSGVITGSYNEQFF
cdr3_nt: TGTGCCAGCAGCCAAGATACTAGCGGGGTGATCACGGGGTCCTACAATGAGCAGTTCTTC

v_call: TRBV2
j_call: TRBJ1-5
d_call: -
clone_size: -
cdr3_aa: CASSDLISNQPQHF
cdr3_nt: TGTGCCAGCAGTGATCTTATCAGCAATCAGCCCCAGCATTTT

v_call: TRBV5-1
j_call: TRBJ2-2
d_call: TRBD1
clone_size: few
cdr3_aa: CASSKGTENTGELFF
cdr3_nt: TGCGCCAGCAGCAAAGGGACAGAGAACACCGGGGAGCTGTTTTTT

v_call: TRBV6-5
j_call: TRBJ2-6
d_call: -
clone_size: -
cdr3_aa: CASSYSGISGANVLTF
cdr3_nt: TGTGCCAGCAGTTACTCAGGGATCTCTGGGGCCAACGTCCTGACTTTC

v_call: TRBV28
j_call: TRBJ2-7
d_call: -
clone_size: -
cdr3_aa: CASNVMQSSYEQYF
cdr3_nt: TGTGCCAGCAACGTAATGCAAAGCTCCTACGAGCAGTACTTC

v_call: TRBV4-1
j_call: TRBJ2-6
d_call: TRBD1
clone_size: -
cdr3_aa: CASSLGQGTGANVLTF
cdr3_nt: TGCGCCAGCAGCCTAGGACAGGGAACTGGGGCCAACGTCCTGACTTTC